The 28 T cell receptor beta chains in this list originate from one sample, sequenced in a study of shared clonotypes between healthy human individuals. Clones were sequenced by immunoSEQ multiplex PCR, and TCRdb holds only the in-frame ones, with some missing. The sample carries roughly 2.2 million clones, 85% to 95% recorded once. The sample was naive CD4+ T cells from PBMCs. Subset described: CD45RA+ positively selected. The receptors originated from a man younger than 35 in good health. Some clones in this sample may be carry-over from other donors' samples.

The chain carries TRBV7-8 and TRBJ1-1, with D possibly matching TRBD1 (6 bases). V shed 5 bases and J shed 5 bases, with 18 bases lying between them. The V gene's germline CDR1 is SGHVS and CDR2 FQNEAQ. The CDR3 has 15 residues. CDR3 coding DNA: TGTGCCAGCAGCAGAGGCGGGAGGGGGGGGACTGAAGCTTTCTTT. Residues: CASSRGGRGGTEAFF.

This clone was detected a few times. The chain links TRBV30 to TRBJ1-1; 10 bases are a match to TRBD1. The V segment lost 4 bases and the J segment 1 base; nucleotides outside the gene matches: 6. CDR3 length equals 15 residues. In germline, CDR1 is GTSNPN, CDR2 SVGIG (reference sequence). The CDR3 protein is CAWTRWDRGNTEAFF. CDR3 sequence (DNA): TGTGCCTGGACCCGTTGGGACAGGGGGAACACTGAAGCTTTCTTT. Full variable domain (remainder filled in from reference TRBV30 and TRBJ1-1): SQTIHQWPATLVQPVGSPLSLECTVEGTSNPNLYWYRQAAGRGLQLLFYSVGIGQISSEVPQNLSASRPQDRQFILSSKKLLLSDSGFYLCAWTRWDRGNTEAFFGQGTRLTVV.

J is TRBJ2-1 and V is TRBV28; 13 bases map to TRBD2. Germline CDR1 is MDHEN and CDR2 is SYDVKM. This CDR3 is built from 15 residues. Trimming took 5 bases from V and 6 from J; bases not matched to a gene: 4. The CDR3 loop reads CASSAGLAGLNEQFF. The DNA of the CDR3 is TGTGCCAGCAGTGCGGGACTAGCGGGACTCAATGAGCAGTTCTTC.

J is TRBJ2-7 and V is TRBV27, with D possibly matching TRBD2 (6 bases). Germline loops: CDR1 MNHEY, CDR2 SMNVEV (reference sequence). The CDR3 length is 12 residues. Trimming took 6 bases from V and 5 from J, leaving 11 bases between them. The CDR3 sequence is CASRGTWNEQYF. CDR3 nucleotide sequence: TGTGCCAGCAGAGGGACTTGGAACGAGCAGTACTTC.

The chain couples TRBV7-2 to TRBJ2-7; a weak D match, TRBD2 (6 bases). V lost 4 bases and J 6 bases, leaving 16 bases between the germline ends. Germline assignment: CDR1 SGHTA and CDR2 FQGNSA. CDR3 size: 14 residues. The CDR3 spells CASSSHGQGGEQYF. In nucleotides, the CDR3 is TGTGCCAGCAGCTCACACGGGCAGGGAGGCGAGCAGTACTTC.

V usage is TRBV5-1 and J usage is TRBJ2-1, with 9 bases that match TRBD2. Germline trimming cut 3 bases from V and 7 bases from J; bases unmatched to any gene: 8. CDR3 length: 15 amino acids. Germline V lookup: CDR1 SGHRS, CDR2 YFSETQ. The CDR3, as DNA: TGCGCCAGCAGCTCCGGGACTAGCCTAACAAATGAGCAGTTCTTC. As protein: CASSSGTSLTNEQFF.

The V call is TRBV28, the J call TRBJ2-6; the D call may be TRBD1 or TRBD2 (5 bases each). The V and J ends lost 4 bases and 0 bases respectively, with 16 bases between them. The CDR3 has 18 amino acids. Germline CDR1 and CDR2: MDHEN and SYDVKM. Here the CDR3 reads CASSYWDGGSSGANVLTF. CDR3 nucleotides: TGTGCCAGCAGTTACTGGGACGGTGGAAGCTCTGGGGCCAACGTCCTGACTTTC. Together with reference TRBV28 and TRBJ2-6, the CDR3 gives the full variable domain: DVKVTQSSRYLVKRTGEKVFLECVQDMDHENMFWYRQDPGLGLRLIYFSYDVKMKEKGDIPEGYSVSREKKERFSLILESASTNQTSMYLCASSYWDGGSSGANVLTFGAGSRLTVL.

The J gene is TRBJ1-3, the V gene TRBV28; D remains ambiguous. The germline V gene encodes CDR1 MDHEN and CDR2 SYDVKM. The CDR3 covers 15 residues. With 3 bases removed from V and 2 bases from J, the gap between germline ends came to 11 bases. The DNA for the CDR3 is TGTGCCAGCAGTTTTCTCAGGTCCACTGGAAACACCATATATTTT. Translated: CASSFLRSTGNTIYF.

In DNA form, the CDR3 reads TGTGCCAGCAGCTTCTCTAGCGGAACAGTTTACAATGAGCAGTTCTTC. Encoded protein: CASSFSSGTVYNEQFF. This chain links TRBV11-3 with TRBJ2-1, with 7 bases matching TRBD2. With V trimmed by 3 bases and J by 4 bases, 9 bases remained unmatched. This CDR3 is built from 16 residues. Germline V gene lookup returns CDR1 SGHNT and CDR2 YENEEA.

The rearrangement uses TRBV7-2 and TRBJ2-1, with 7 bases lining up with TRBD2. J lost 9 bases, V lost 5 bases, and 13 bases had no gene match. The CDR3 sequence is 15 residues long. Germline-derived CDR1 and CDR2 are SGHTA and FQGNSA. DNA of the CDR3: TGTGCCAGCAGCGAAAGCCTTCTAGCGGCTGGTGAGCAGTTCTTC. This sequence encodes CASSESLLAAGEQFF. Filled out from reference TRBV7-2 and TRBJ2-1, the complete variable domain reads GAGVSQSPSNKVTEKGKDVELRCDPISGHTALYWYRQSLGQGLEFLIYFQGNSAPDKSGLPSDRFSAERTGGSVSTLTIQRTQQEDSAVYLCASSESLLAAGEQFFGPGTRLTVL.

The V gene is TRBV18, the J gene TRBJ1-2, with no clear D. The CDR3 is made up of 15 amino acids. Germline V gene lookup returns CDR1 KGHSH and CDR2 LQKENI. The germline V and J ends were trimmed by 1 base and 5 bases, with 14 bases remaining between them. In DNA, the CDR3 is TGTGCCAGCTCACCACTTTCCGGCAGCAGTTATGGCTACACCTTC. Its translation is CASSPLSGSSYGYTF.

This clone showed up just once. The rearrangement links TRBV18 to TRBJ2-2; D is unresolved. This CDR3 contains 13 residues. Between the trimmed V and J ends, which lost 6 bases and 5 bases, there was a span of 10 bases. Germline CDR1 reads KGHSH; CDR2 reads LQKENI. The CDR3 sequence is CASSLRVTGELFF. In nucleotides, the CDR3 is TGTGCCAGCTCCCTACGGGTTACCGGGGAGCTGTTTTTT. The whole variable domain, filled in from reference TRBV18 and TRBJ2-2, reads NAGVMQNPRHLVRRRGQEARLRCSPMKGHSHVYWYRQLPEEGLKFMVYLQKENIIDESGMPKERFSAEFPKEGPSILRIQQVVRGDSAAYFCASSLRVTGELFFGEGSRLTVL.

This clone was recorded once. The chain carries TRBV11-2 and TRBJ2-5; D is perhaps TRBD2 (6 bases). V gave up 3 bases and J gave up 4 bases, with 21 bases separating them. This CDR3 region has 17 residues. Germline V CDR1 and CDR2: SGHAT, FQNNGV. Here the CDR3 reads CASSFTRHPFGRETQYF. In DNA form, the CDR3 reads TGTGCCAGCAGCTTTACCCGTCATCCCTTCGGGAGAGAGACCCAGTACTTC.

On this clone itself: The same CDR3 also results from other DNA sequences found in this sample. The V and J genes are TRBV5-1 and TRBJ2-2; D gene unclear. Germline CDR1 reads SGHRS; CDR2 reads YFSETQ. The CDR3 contains 13 residues. The V end lost 1 base, the J end lost 5 bases, and 6 bases lay between the germline ends. CDR3 protein: CASSLTGTGELFF. The CDR3 DNA is TGCGCCAGCAGCTTGACCGGAACCGGGGAGCTGTTTTTT. Looking up the rest from reference TRBV5-1 and TRBJ2-2 gives the full variable domain: KAGVTQTPRYLIKTRGQQVTLSCSPISGHRSVSWYQQTPGQGLQFLFEYFSETQRNKGNFPGRFSGRQFSNSRSEMNVSTLELGDSALYLCASSLTGTGELFFGEGSRLTVL.

This chain joins TRBV5-1 and TRBJ2-3; 7 bases line up with TRBD2. The germline gives CDR1 SGHRS, CDR2 YFSETQ. V lost 0 bases to trimming and J lost 5 bases; unmatched junction nucleotides: 3. The CDR3 runs 14 residues. CDR3 region: CASSLGWEGDTQYF. CDR3 in DNA: TGCGCCAGCAGCTTGGGGTGGGAGGGAGATACGCAGTATTTT.

This chain connects TRBV19 to TRBJ2-2; D may be TRBD1 or TRBD2 (5 bases each). Per germline, CDR1 LNHDA and CDR2 SQIVND (reference sequence). Deletions cut 3 bases from V and 4 bases from J, with 12 bases between. The CDR3 runs to 15 residues. CDR3: CASSMKGTSTGELFF. The CDR3 DNA is TGTGCCAGTAGTATGAAGGGGACGTCCACCGGGGAGCTGTTTTTT.

The rearrangement uses TRBV6-1 and TRBJ2-7; D is possibly TRBD2 (5 bases). The germline CDR1 and CDR2 sequences are MNHNS and SASEGT. The CDR3 sequence is 14 residues long. Trimming stripped 5 bases from V and 2 bases from J, with 13 bases between. CDR3 DNA sequence: TGTGCCAGCAGTACCCTCGGACTGCCCTACGAGCAGTACTTC. Translation gives CASSTLGLPYEQYF.

The table lists this clone with a few counts. The CDR3 DNA follows: TGCGCCAGCAGCTTGGGAAACCCCAATCAGCCCCAGCATTTT. This codes for CASSLGNPNQPQHF. This chain uses TRBV5-1 with TRBJ1-5, with no clear D. CDR3 size: 14 residues. Germline-derived CDR1 and CDR2 are SGHRS and YFSETQ. The ends were cut back, 0 bases at V and 3 bases at J, with 7 bases in the middle.

This clone was seen a handful of times. The chain employs TRBV28 and TRBJ1-5, with 9 bases aligning to TRBD1. Germline CDR1 is MDHEN and CDR2 is SYDVKM. The CDR3 loop spans 15 amino acids. After removal of 5 bases from V and 6 bases from J, the junction contained 8 bases not matched to a gene. CDR3 residues: CASSRTGGGGQPQHF. The CDR3 nucleotides are TGTGCCAGCAGTAGAACAGGGGGCGGGGGTCAGCCCCAGCATTTT.

This clone has only one observation. J is TRBJ2-5 and V is TRBV28, with D tentatively TRBD1 (5 bases). This CDR3 is 14 amino acids long. Germline CDR1 MDHEN, CDR2 SYDVKM. The V end was cut by 1 base, the J end by 5 bases, with 11 bases between. In nucleotides, the CDR3 is TGTGCCAGCAGTTTATCAGAAGCAGGGGAGACCCAGTACTTC. Its translation: CASSLSEAGETQYF.

V is TRBV4-3 and J is TRBJ1-5, with 7 bases that match TRBD1. The J segment lost 4 bases and the V segment lost 0 bases, leaving 3 bases of the junction unmatched. Germline loops: CDR1 LGHNA, CDR2 YSLEER. The CDR3 loop spans 15 amino acids. The CDR3 loop is CASSQDTGVNQPQHF. CDR3 sequence (DNA): TGCGCCAGCAGCCAAGATACAGGGGTTAATCAGCCCCAGCATTTT.

This clone has more than one count but fewer than ten. The chain carries TRBV5-1 and TRBJ2-7; D remains ambiguous. The germline V gene encodes CDR1 SGHRS and CDR2 YFSETQ. This CDR3 spans 15 amino acids. The V end was cut by 0 bases, the J end by 0 bases, with 10 bases between. The CDR3: CASSLVGSPSYEQYF. As DNA, the CDR3 is TGCGCCAGCAGCTTGGTCGGCAGCCCCTCCTACGAGCAGTACTTC. Full variable domain (rest looked up from reference TRBV5-1 and TRBJ2-7): KAGVTQTPRYLIKTRGQQVTLSCSPISGHRSVSWYQQTPGQGLQFLFEYFSETQRNKGNFPGRFSGRQFSNSRSEMNVSTLELGDSALYLCASSLVGSPSYEQYFGPGTRLTVT.

The J gene is TRBJ2-7, the V gene TRBV11-2, with unresolved D. The CDR3 loop spans 13 amino acids. The germline V gene has CDR1 SGHAT and CDR2 FQNNGV. Trimming left V 5 bases short and J 4 bases short, with 12 bases between. The CDR3 protein is CASSTGWGYEQYF. The CDR3 coding sequence is TGTGCCAGCAGCACGGGCTGGGGATACGAGCAGTACTTC.

The genes are TRBV10-3 and TRBJ2-5; possible D gene TRBD2, 6 bases. In germline, CDR1 is ENHRY, CDR2 SYGVKD. V gave up 0 bases and J gave up 4 bases, with 24 bases separating them. The CDR3 covers 19 residues. The CDR3 DNA follows: TGTGCCATCAGTGAGTCTCCCGGCCTAAGTGCGGGGAGACGAGAGACCCAGTACTTC. Protein sequence: CAISESPGLSAGRRETQYF.

Only one count was recorded for this clone. The chain is built from TRBV30 and TRBJ2-5, with a weak D call TRBD2 (6 bases). Germline V CDR1 and CDR2: GTSNPN, SVGIG (reference sequence). V lost 0 bases to trimming and J lost 7 bases, with 9 bases between them. The CDR3 runs 12 residues. The CDR3: CAWSVAGGTQYF. Written as DNA, the CDR3 is TGTGCCTGGAGTGTAGCCGGGGGGACCCAGTACTTC.

The V and J genes are TRBV6-6 and TRBJ1-5; no clear D gene. Germline CDR1 is MNHNY and CDR2 is SVGAGI (reference sequence). V was cut by 6 bases and J by 5 bases, with 14 bases left in between. The CDR3 length is 14 residues. The CDR3 sequence: CASSRPLADQPQHF. The CDR3 region has the DNA TGTGCCAGCAGCCGTCCCTTGGCTGATCAGCCCCAGCATTTT.

V usage is TRBV5-1 and J usage is TRBJ2-2; 10 bases fit TRBD2. Germline CDR1 SGHRS, CDR2 YFSETQ. Trimming at V came to 6 bases and at J to 8 bases, leaving 13 bases not matched to a gene. The CDR3 loop spans 16 amino acids. This chain's CDR3 is CASTTSLAGVPGELFF. The CDR3, as DNA: TGCGCCAGCACAACATCCCTAGCGGGAGTCCCTGGGGAGCTGTTTTTT.

With regard to this clone: At the DNA level, this CDR3 is encoded by other sequences in the same sample as well. The chain has TRBV28 and TRBJ1-4; the D gene is possibly TRBD1 (6 bases). Between the trimmed V and J ends, which lost 4 bases and 0 bases, there was a span of 9 bases. Germline loops: CDR1 MDHEN, CDR2 SYDVKM. The CDR3 loop spans 15 amino acids. The CDR3 here is CASSSPGATNEKLFF. The DNA for the CDR3 is TGTGCCAGCAGTTCCCCAGGGGCAACTAATGAAAAACTGTTTTTT.